The count of the clone carrying this T cell receptor beta chain is one. These data are taken from a study of blood T cell repertoires in COVID-19. At the level of the study: Nucleic acid was either cDNA or gDNA, and it came from T cells, B-cell-depleted T cells, or PBMCs.

Profiled with immunoSEQ multiplex PCR; TCRdb holds only in-frame clones, not every one. This sample yields fewer than 150,000 clones, of which approximately 86% are seen a single time; under 7% belongs to the top ten. Trimming took off 7 bases at V and 4 bases at J, with 14 bases between the two ends. Germline CDR1 is SEHNR and CDR2 is FQNEAQ (reference sequence). The CDR3 runs to 13 residues. The sequenced material came from peripheral blood. This clonotype was sampled from a human donor in a cohort sampled during active COVID-19. V is TRBV7-9 and J is TRBJ2-7, with D tentatively TRBD2 (5 bases). For the CDR3, the DNA is TGTGCCAGCACAAAAAGAGGGTTTTACGAGCAGTACTTC. This codes for CASTKRGFYEQYF.